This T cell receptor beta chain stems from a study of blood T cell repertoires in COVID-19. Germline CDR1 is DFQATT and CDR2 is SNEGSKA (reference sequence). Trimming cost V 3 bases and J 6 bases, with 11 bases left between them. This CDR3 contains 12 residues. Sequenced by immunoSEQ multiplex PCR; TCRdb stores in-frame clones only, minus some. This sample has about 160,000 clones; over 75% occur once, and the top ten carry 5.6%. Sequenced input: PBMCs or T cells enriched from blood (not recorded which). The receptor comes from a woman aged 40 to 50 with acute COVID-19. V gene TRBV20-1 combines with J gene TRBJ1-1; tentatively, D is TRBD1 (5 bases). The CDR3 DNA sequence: TGCAGTGCTAGTAGCGGGGGGGCTGAAGCTTTCTTT. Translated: CSASSGGAEAFF.